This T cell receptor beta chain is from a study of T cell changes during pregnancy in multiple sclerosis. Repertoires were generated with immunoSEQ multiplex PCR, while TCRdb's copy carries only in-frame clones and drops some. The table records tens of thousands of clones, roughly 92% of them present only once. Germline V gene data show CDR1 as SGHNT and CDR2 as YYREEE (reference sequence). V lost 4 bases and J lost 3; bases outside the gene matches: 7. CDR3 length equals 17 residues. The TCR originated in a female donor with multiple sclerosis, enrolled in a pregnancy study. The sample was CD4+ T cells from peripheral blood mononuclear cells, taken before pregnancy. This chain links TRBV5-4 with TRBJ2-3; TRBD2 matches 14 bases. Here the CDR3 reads CASSPGTSGRETDTQYF. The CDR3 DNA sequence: TGTGCCAGCAGCCCCGGGACTAGCGGGAGAGAAACAGATACGCAGTATTTT.